Listed here are 24 T cell receptor beta chains from one sample, sequenced in a study of blood T cells in healthy people across ages (dated by TCRdb to the mid-2010s). Libraries were prepared through 5' RACE. The sample was run on an Illumina HiSeq 2500. A second PCR of roughly 7 to 11 cycles was performed with a sample-barcoded 5' primer and a J-beta primer mix. TCRdb trimmed public reads at Q25 via fastp, called clones via MiXCR and kept in-frame beta chains. Here each entry gathers all rows of one CDR3 protein and keeps the most common genes and DNA. This sample is represented by some 640,000 distinct CDR3 sequences; around half of them were singletons. The ten largest make up 25% to 35% of the sample. Specimen: blood. These receptors all come from a woman between 55 and 75 years old in good health.

This clonotype showed up many times. CDR3 residues: CSVTRDRANYEQYF. As DNA, the CDR3 is TGCAGCGTTACCCGGGACAGGGCCAACTACGAGCAGTACTTC. The V and J genes are TRBV29-1 and TRBJ2-7; 9 bases map to TRBD1. The V segment lost 5 bases and the J segment 3 bases; nucleotides outside the gene matches: 8. The CDR3 consists of 14 residues. Germline CDR1 SQVTM, CDR2 ANQGSEA.

This sequence joins TRBV27 and TRBJ1-6; 7 bases match TRBD1. Germline CDR1 is MNHEY and CDR2 is SMNVEV (reference sequence). V lost 5 bases and J lost 6; bases outside the gene matches: 7. The CDR3 has 15 residues. CDR3 amino acids: CASSVGTASNSPLHF. DNA for the CDR3: TGTGCCAGCAGTGTCGGGACAGCAAGTAATTCACCCCTCCACTTT.

This clonotype was detected a few times. The chain links TRBV29-1 to TRBJ2-3; no definite D call. This CDR3 comprises 11 residues. Germline CDR1 is SQVTM and CDR2 is ANQGSEA. V was pared by 8 bases and J by 4 bases, with 10 bases between. CDR3 in amino acids: CSLGPPDTQYF. CDR3 DNA sequence: TGCAGCCTGGGCCCTCCAGATACGCAGTATTTT.

This clonotype showed up just a few times. This sequence joins TRBV2 and TRBJ2-7; 10 nucleotides line up with TRBD2. Trimming cost V 6 bases and J 2 bases; bases outside gene matches: 4. Looked up from germline, CDR1 is SNHLY and CDR2 is FYNNEI. This CDR3 region has 14 residues. This CDR3 reads CASSSSGSTYEQYF. Written as DNA, the CDR3 is TGTGCCAGCAGCTCTAGCGGGAGCACCTACGAGCAGTACTTC. The whole variable domain, filled in from reference TRBV2 and TRBJ2-7, reads EPEVTQTPSHQVTQMGQEVILRCVPISNHLYFYWYRQILGQKVEFLVSFYNNEISEKSEIFDDQFSVERPDGSNFTLKIRSTKLEDSAMYFCASSSSGSTYEQYFGPGTRLTVT.

There are many counts of this clonotype. The chain has TRBV7-3 and TRBJ2-5; TRBD2 matches at 15 bases. J lost 11 bases, V lost 2 bases, and 9 bases had no gene match. CDR3 length: 16 amino acids. CDR1 SGHTA and CDR2 FQGTGA come from the germline V gene. CDR3 sequence (DNA): TGTGCCAGCAGCTTAGAGGGGACTAGCGGGAGGAATGAGCAGTACTTC. Translated, it gives CASSLEGTSGRNEQYF. The entire variable domain, with the rest obtained from reference TRBV7-3 and TRBJ2-5, is as follows: GAGVSQTPSNKVTEKGKYVELRCDPISGHTALYWYRQSLGQGPEFLIYFQGTGAADDSGLPNDRFFAVRPEGSVSTLKIQRTERGDSAVYLCASSLEGTSGRNEQYFGPGTRLLVL.

CDR3 nucleotides: TGTGCCAGCAGCCAATTTACTGGGAGGGGAGGTGAGCAGTACTTC. Translating it yields CASSQFTGRGGEQYF. The genes are TRBV14 and TRBJ2-7; 7 nucleotides match TRBD2. The junction had 11 bases not matched to a gene; V was cut back by 2 bases and J by 7 bases. Per the germline V gene, CDR1 is SGHDN and CDR2 is FVKESK. The CDR3 covers 15 residues.

V usage is TRBV5-1 and J usage is TRBJ2-1, with D maybe TRBD2 (5 bases). CDR1 is SGHRS, CDR2 YFSETQ, per germline. V lost 7 bases to trimming and J lost 9 bases, with 23 bases between them. The CDR3 has 15 amino acids. CDR3 loop: CASVPDNRGSAEQFF. The CDR3 DNA reads as TGCGCCAGCGTGCCAGACAACCGGGGTTCTGCTGAGCAGTTCTTC.

To note about this clonotype: A clone one base away is much larger, so this may be a read error. V is TRBV14 and J is TRBJ2-4; D gene uncertain. The length of the CDR3 is 16 residues. Germline loops: CDR1 SGHDN, CDR2 FVKESK. V shed 2 bases and J shed 0 bases, with 11 bases lying between them. The CDR3 is CASSQSSTVAKNIQYF. The CDR3 nucleotides read TGTGCCAGCAGCCAAAGCAGTACCGTAGCCAAAAACATTCAGTACTTC. Filled out from reference TRBV14 and TRBJ2-4, the complete variable domain reads EAGVTQFPSHSVIEKGQTVTLRCDPISGHDNLYWYRRVMGKEIKFLLHFVKESKQDESGMPNNRFLAERTGGTYSTLKVQPAELEDSGVYFCASSQSSTVAKNIQYFGAGTRLSVL.

V usage is TRBV5-1 and J usage is TRBJ1-4, with 10 positions matching TRBD1. CDR1 and CDR2 from the germline V gene are SGHRS and YFSETQ. The V and J ends lost 4 bases and 0 bases, in that order; junction bases with no gene match: 6. The CDR3 length is 17 residues. The CDR3 nucleotides read TGCGCCAGCAGCCGGACAGGGGGATCGGCAACTAATGAAAAACTGTTTTTT. Protein: CASSRTGGSATNEKLFF.

V is TRBV20-1 and J is TRBJ2-3; unclear D gene. Per the germline V gene, CDR1 is DFQATT and CDR2 is SNEGSKA (reference sequence). V was pared by 3 bases and J by 1 base, with 8 bases between. The CDR3 sequence is 13 residues long. In DNA form, the CDR3 reads TGCAGTGCTAGTCAACCAGGCACAGATACGCAGTATTTT. Amino acid sequence: CSASQPGTDTQYF.

This chain joins TRBV4-2 and TRBJ2-7, with 9 nucleotides matching TRBD2. Germline V gives CDR1 LGHNA, CDR2 YNFKEQ. The CDR3 consists of 16 residues. J gave up 1 base and V 1 base, and 5 bases lay outside the gene matches. CDR3 nucleotides: TGTGCCAGCAGCCAAGGTGGTAGCGGGAGTTCCTACGAGCAGTACTTC. Its protein is CASSQGGSGSSYEQYF.

The rearrangement links TRBV25-1 to TRBJ1-6; D is undetermined. Per germline, CDR1 MGHDK and CDR2 SYGVNS. There are 15 residues in the CDR3. V was pared by 5 bases and J by 2 bases, with 10 bases between. For the CDR3, the DNA is TGTGCCAGCAGTAAGAGGGAAACCTATAATTCACCCCTCCACTTT. This codes for CASSKRETYNSPLHF.

In its sample, this clonotype was seen a few times. This rearrangement joins TRBV28 to TRBJ2-3, with D possibly TRBD2 on 5 matching bases. Germline V CDR1 and CDR2: MDHEN, SYDVKM. This CDR3 spans 19 amino acids. V lost 2 bases and J 2 bases, leaving 23 bases between the germline ends. CDR3 nucleotides: TGTGCCAGCAGTTTACGTAGAAGCTCAGGAGGTCCCTTCACAGATACGCAGTATTTT. Encoded protein: CASSLRRSSGGPFTDTQYF.

The chain employs TRBV7-9 and TRBJ1-2; no clear D gene. The V end was cut by 1 base, the J end by 2 bases, with 8 bases between. The CDR3 sequence is 14 residues long. The germline V gene has CDR1 SEHNR and CDR2 FQNEAQ (reference sequence). The CDR3 bases are TGTGCCAGCAGCTTAGACCCGGGGAACTATGGCTACACCTTC. Its protein is CASSLDPGNYGYTF.

The chain couples TRBV27 to TRBJ1-2; 9 bases match TRBD1. The V segment lost 7 bases and the J segment 7 bases; nucleotides outside the gene matches: 7. Germline lookup yields CDR1 MNHEY and CDR2 SMNVEV (reference sequence). This CDR3 region has 13 residues. DNA for the CDR3: TGTGCCAGCAACTCACAGGGGGCAGTTGGCTACACCTTC. Protein product: CASNSQGAVGYTF.

As concerns this clonotype: A read error may be the cause here, since a much bigger clone is one base away. The chain uses TRBV7-2 and TRBJ2-1; a weak D match, TRBD2 (5 bases). Trimming removed 5 bases from V and 12 bases from J, with 23 bases in between. This CDR3 is 15 amino acids long. Per the germline V gene, CDR1 is SGHTA and CDR2 is FQGNSA. The CDR3 bases are TGTGCCAGCAGCCGACTTAAGGGCCCGGGAAGTGGGCAGTTCTTC. Its translation is CASSRLKGPGSGQFF.

The chain combines TRBV28 with TRBJ2-7; 13 bases are a match to TRBD2. J was trimmed by 5 bases and V by 4 bases; bases with no gene match: 5. From germline, CDR1 is MDHEN and CDR2 SYDVKM. The CDR3 extends over 15 amino acids. The CDR3 DNA is TGTGCCAGCAGTTCCACCGGGACTAGCGGGAACGAGCAGTACTTC. It translates to CASSSTGTSGNEQYF.

This sequence joins TRBV20-1 and TRBJ2-3, with a possible D match to TRBD2 (5 bases). In germline, CDR1 is DFQATT, CDR2 SNEGSKA (reference sequence). V was trimmed by 5 bases and J by 6 bases, leaving 21 bases between them. This CDR3 has 15 amino acids. The CDR3 region has the DNA TGCAGTGCTCCCCCCTTCAGCGGCCCTCCGGATACGCAGTATTTT. Protein: CSAPPFSGPPDTQYF.

This clonotype appeared many times. This sequence joins TRBV28 and TRBJ2-6; 9 bases are shared with TRBD2. There are 19 residues in the CDR3. Trimming took 5 bases from V and 0 from J; bases not matched to a gene: 11. Germline-derived CDR1 and CDR2 are MDHEN and SYDVKM. Here the CDR3 reads CASSPIHHSGSSGANVLTF. CDR3 nucleotide sequence: TGTGCCAGCAGTCCCATTCACCATAGCGGGAGCTCTGGGGCCAACGTCCTGACTTTC.

V is TRBV27 and J is TRBJ2-7; 10 bases are shared with TRBD2. CDR3 size: 15 residues. With V trimmed by 0 bases and J by 4 bases, 3 bases remained unmatched. CDR1 and CDR2 from the germline V gene are MNHEY and SMNVEV (reference sequence). The CDR3 region has the DNA TGTGCCAGCAGTTTATCAGGGACTAGCGCGTACGAGCAGTACTTC. Amino acid sequence: CASSLSGTSAYEQYF.

There are a few counts of this clonotype. This chain connects TRBV7-2 to TRBJ2-1, with 9 bases aligning to TRBD2. V gave up 6 bases and J gave up 9 bases; unmatched junction bases: 6. Germline values: CDR1 SGHTA, CDR2 FQGNSA. The CDR3 length is 13 residues. The CDR3 spells CASSGSGSGEQFF. The CDR3 coding sequence is TGTGCCAGCAGTGGTAGCGGGAGCGGTGAGCAGTTCTTC.

This clonotype was observed a few times. The V and J genes are TRBV4-2 and TRBJ1-4; D remains ambiguous. V was trimmed by 0 bases and J by 7 bases, leaving 12 bases between them. The CDR3 contains 15 residues. In germline, CDR1 is LGHNA, CDR2 YNFKEQ. Here the CDR3 DNA reads TGTGCCAGCAGCCAAGAAGCCACCCGACGTGAAAAACTGTTTTTT. This translates into CASSQEATRREKLFF.

V usage is TRBV3-1 and J usage is TRBJ1-6; no definite D call. Between the trimmed V and J ends, which lost 7 bases and 9 bases, there was a span of 13 bases. In germline, CDR1 is LGHDT, CDR2 YNNKEL (reference sequence). The CDR3 loop spans 13 amino acids. The CDR3 bases are TGTGCCAGCAACGAAGGCCCCCCTTCACCCCTCCACTTT. Translated, it gives CASNEGPPSPLHF. The full variable domain, rest sourced from reference TRBV3-1 and TRBJ1-6, is DTAVSQTPKYLVTQMGNDKSIKCEQNLGHDTMYWYKQDSKKFLKIMFSYNNKELIINETVPNRFSPKSPDKAHLNLHINSLELGDSAVYFCASNEGPPSPLHFGNGTRLTVT.

The chain joins TRBV25-1 to TRBJ2-3; unclear D gene. The V end was cut by 5 bases, the J end by 4 bases, with 13 bases between. The CDR3 contains 14 residues. The germline gives CDR1 MGHDK, CDR2 SYGVNS. CDR3 amino acids: CASSTPSRSDTQYF. The DNA of the CDR3 is TGTGCCAGCAGTACCCCGTCCAGATCAGATACGCAGTATTTT. Complete variable domain (other parts from reference TRBV25-1 and TRBJ2-3): EADIYQTPRYLVIGTGKKITLECSQTMGHDKMYWYQQDPGMELHLIHYSYGVNSTEKGDLSSESTVSRIRTEHFPLTLESARPSHTSQYLCASSTPSRSDTQYFGPGTRLTVL.